This TCR beta chain was captured by sequencing in a study of blood T cell repertoires in COVID-19. Whole-study context: Specimens from acute and convalescent COVID-19 originated in the United States, Italy and Spain. Sources were T cells, B-cell-depleted T cells, or PBMCs; the material itself was cDNA or gDNA.

Seattle enrolled patients during active infection and tracked them longitudinally. Between the trimmed V and J ends, which lost 2 bases and 10 bases, there was a span of 15 bases. CDR1 and CDR2 from the germline V gene are LGHDT and YNNKEL (reference sequence). This CDR3 region has 13 residues. Per the original data handling: Nucleated cell number was recorded as an estimate derived from reference gene primer amplification. The assay was immunoSEQ multiplex PCR, and TCRdb's table has in-frame clones only and misses some. That table gives V, J and clone size, and the DNA gave D and trimming. The sample has about 480,000 clones; approximately 90% are singletons.

The specimen was peripheral blood. This receptor was taken from a woman aged 50 to 60 with COVID-19, enrolled during active disease. The chain links TRBV3-1 (or the pseudogene TRBV3-2) to TRBJ2-7; no definite D call. CDR3 region: CASSQTRGHPQYF. The CDR3 DNA reads as TGTGCCAGCAGCCAAACCCGCGGCCATCCCCAGTACTTC.